The 23 T cell receptor beta chains below were found in one sample sequenced in a study of OX40 agonist ivuxolimab in advanced cancers. Profiled with immunoSEQ multiplex PCR; TCRdb holds only in-frame clones, not every one. The table records 90,000 to 120,000 clones, less than 95% of them present only once. This specimen consisted of CD4+ or CD8+ T cells sorted from blood, obtained in a trial of the OX40 agonist ivuxolimab. The receptor source for this set is an adult with an advanced solid tumor such as melanoma, head and neck, liver or kidney cancer.

The chain recombines TRBV2 with TRBJ1-5; no reliable D call. Trimming cost V 1 base and J 1 base, with 8 bases left between them. Per germline, CDR1 SNHLY and CDR2 FYNNEI. The CDR3 length is 15 residues. The chain's CDR3 is CASSEVLGSNQPQHF. The CDR3 nucleotides are TGTGCCAGCAGTGAAGTTCTGGGGAGCAATCAGCCCCAGCATTTT.

This chain's CDR3 is CASSLLQSSGNTIYF. CDR3 DNA: TGTGCCAGCAGCTTACTTCAGAGCTCTGGAAACACCATATATTTT. The J gene is TRBJ1-3, the V gene TRBV7-9; no definite D call. V lost 2 bases, J lost 0 bases, and 8 bases lay in between. The CDR3 runs to 15 residues. The germline V gene has CDR1 SEHNR and CDR2 FQNEAQ (reference sequence).

This chain's CDR3 is CAISGPPRRTGELFF. The DNA of the CDR3 is TGTGCCATCAGTGGACCCCCTAGGCGCACCGGGGAGCTGTTTTTT. This chain links TRBV10-3 with TRBJ2-2; D is ambiguous. Germline loops: CDR1 ENHRY, CDR2 SYGVKD. CDR3 length equals 15 residues. V was shortened by 4 bases and J by 4 bases, with 13 bases between the two germline ends.

The V and J genes are TRBV19 and TRBJ1-2; 9 bases align to TRBD1. The CDR3 covers 14 residues. After removal of 5 bases from V and 3 bases from J, the junction contained 4 bases not matched to a gene. Germline lookup yields CDR1 LNHDA and CDR2 SQIVND (reference sequence). The CDR3 reads CASSHRGQDYGYTF. CDR3 in DNA: TGTGCCAGTAGTCACAGGGGGCAGGACTATGGCTACACCTTC.

This chain links TRBV6-6 with TRBJ2-1, with TRBD2 identical over 14 bases. Germline CDR1 and CDR2: MNHNY and SVGAGI (reference sequence). CDR3 size: 15 residues. The ends lost 4 bases at V and 9 bases at J; junction bases unmatched: 5. The CDR3 bases are TGTGCCAGCAGTTCCGGGACTAGCGGGAGAAGTGAGCAGTTCTTC. Encoded protein: CASSSGTSGRSEQFF.

The J gene is TRBJ1-2, the V gene TRBV6-5, with TRBD1 as a possible D gene (5 bases). This CDR3 has 14 residues. CDR1 is MNHEY and CDR2 is SVGAGI in the germline V gene. V lost 7 bases to trimming and J lost 4 bases, with 16 bases between them. The CDR3 DNA is TGTGCCAGCACCCTCAGGGACGGAATCTATGGCTACACCTTC. This sequence encodes CASTLRDGIYGYTF.

The chain uses TRBV10-2 and TRBJ2-5; 7 bases agree with TRBD2. CDR3 length: 14 residues. In germline, CDR1 is WSHSY, CDR2 SAAADI. V was clipped by 1 base and J by 9 bases; unmatched bases: 8. The CDR3 is CASSEWETSWAQYF. DNA of the CDR3: TGCGCCAGCAGTGAGTGGGAGACTAGCTGGGCCCAGTACTTC.

This chain connects TRBV28 to TRBJ1-2; TRBD1 is a possible D gene (6 bases). The CDR3 has 16 residues. V was clipped by 1 base and J by 2 bases, with 14 bases between them. The germline V gene has CDR1 MDHEN and CDR2 SYDVKM. The CDR3 nucleotides are TGTGCCAGCAGTTTATCGGGGGCGTTTAAGAACTATGGCTACACCTTC. Protein product: CASSLSGAFKNYGYTF.

This clone showed up just a few times. CDR3 bases: TGTGCCAGCTCACCGCTGACAGGGAACACTGAAGCTTTCTTT. As protein: CASSPLTGNTEAFF. The chain combines TRBV18 with TRBJ1-1, with a weak D call TRBD1 (6 bases). V was shortened by 3 bases and J by 1 base, with 9 bases between the two germline ends. The CDR3 is 14 residues long. Germline V gene lookup returns CDR1 KGHSH and CDR2 LQKENI.

The chain recombines TRBV7-2 with TRBJ2-7, with TRBD2 matching over 7 bases. Looked up from germline, CDR1 is SGHTA and CDR2 is FQGNSA. This CDR3 has 18 residues. V shed 2 bases, J shed 2 bases, and the junction held 15 bases outside the gene matches. As DNA, the CDR3 is TGTGCCAGCAGCTTACTCCTAGCGGCCGGGGGGATTACCTACGAGCAGTACTTC. It specifies CASSLLLAAGGITYEQYF.

This clone was recorded only once. This chain joins TRBV4-1 and TRBJ1-5, with 9 bases that match TRBD1. Germline V gives CDR1 MGHRA, CDR2 YSYEKL. Germline trimming cut 3 bases from V and 4 bases from J; bases unmatched to any gene: 1. The CDR3 runs to 14 residues. The CDR3 protein is CASSQGTGNQPQHF. CDR3 sequence (DNA): TGCGCCAGCAGCCAGGGGACAGGGAATCAGCCCCAGCATTTT.

This chain uses TRBV9 with TRBJ2-5, with D unresolved. CDR1 SGDLS and CDR2 YYNGEE come from the germline V gene. CDR3 size: 15 residues. Trimming shortened V by 0 bases and J by 1 base, and 10 bases separated the two germline ends. In DNA form, the CDR3 reads TGTGCCAGCAGCGTAGGGGTTAGTTCCCAAGAGACCCAGTACTTC. Translated, it gives CASSVGVSSQETQYF. Based on the CDR3 plus reference TRBV9 and TRBJ2-5, the full variable domain is DSGVTQTPKHLITATGQRVTLRCSPRSGDLSVYWYQQSLDQGLQFLIQYYNGEERAKGNILERFSAQQFPDLHSELNLSSLELGDSALYFCASSVGVSSQETQYFGPGTRLLVL.

The chain joins TRBV4-1 to TRBJ2-3; 8 bases are a match to TRBD2. CDR3 length: 16 residues. Germline CDR1 and CDR2: MGHRA and YSYEKL. V shed 4 bases, J shed 0 bases, and the junction held 6 bases outside the gene matches. The CDR3 region has the DNA TGCGCCAGCAGCCCGGATAGCGGGGCGAGCACAGATACGCAGTATTTT. Amino acids: CASSPDSGASTDTQYF.

The chain links TRBV5-4 to TRBJ1-2; perhaps TRBD1 as D (5 bases). Per germline, CDR1 SGHNT and CDR2 YYREEE (reference sequence). V lost 1 base and J 6 bases, leaving 13 bases between the germline ends. CDR3 size: 14 residues. The CDR3 region is CASSLWQGSHGYTF. CDR3 sequence (DNA): TGTGCCAGCAGCTTGTGGCAGGGATCCCATGGCTACACCTTC.

The J gene is TRBJ1-1, the V gene TRBV6-5, with TRBD1 identical over 7 bases. Germline trimming cut 0 bases from V and 3 bases from J; bases unmatched to any gene: 7. Germline CDR1 reads MNHEY; CDR2 reads SVGAGI. This CDR3 region has 16 residues. CDR3 sequence: CASSYSGQTYDTEAFF. CDR3 nucleotides: TGTGCCAGCAGTTACTCGGGACAGACCTATGACACTGAAGCTTTCTTT.

The chain recombines TRBV6-5 with TRBJ2-7; D remains unclear. The CDR3 sequence is 14 residues long. The ends were cut back, 0 bases at V and 4 bases at J, with 10 bases in the middle. Germline values: CDR1 MNHEY, CDR2 SVGAGI. In nucleotides, the CDR3 is TGTGCCAGCAGTTACTCCCCCGGCGCTTACGAGCAGTACTTC. As protein: CASSYSPGAYEQYF.

Of note for this clone: This sample also contains other DNA sequences that code for the same CDR3. This chain connects TRBV30 to TRBJ2-7; D is tentatively TRBD1 or TRBD2 (5 bases each). The CDR3 loop spans 14 amino acids. Germline lookup yields CDR1 GTSNPN and CDR2 SVGIG (reference sequence). V shed 0 bases and J shed 1 base, with 10 bases lying between them. CDR3: CAWSVGGSSYEQYF. The CDR3 nucleotides are TGTGCCTGGAGTGTTGGGGGTTCATCCTACGAGCAGTACTTC. Complete variable domain (other parts from reference TRBV30 and TRBJ2-7): SQTIHQWPATLVQPVGSPLSLECTVEGTSNPNLYWYRQAAGRGLQLLFYSVGIGQISSEVPQNLSASRPQDRQFILSSKKLLLSDSGFYLCAWSVGGSSYEQYFGPGTRLTVT.

This clone was seen only once. J is TRBJ2-1 and V is TRBV18; a possible D gene is TRBD1 (6 bases). Trimming took 11 bases from V and 5 from J, leaving 19 bases between them. CDR3 length equals 14 residues. CDR1 KGHSH and CDR2 LQKENI come from the germline V gene. The CDR3 nucleotides read TGTGCCGGTCGAGGACAGCTTGCCGACAATGAGCAGTTCTTC. Translated: CAGRGQLADNEQFF.

The V call is TRBV28, the J call TRBJ1-2; TRBD1 is a possible D gene (5 bases). The CDR3 length is 15 residues. Germline CDR1 is MDHEN and CDR2 is SYDVKM. Trimming cost V 6 bases and J 0 bases, with 14 bases left between them. In DNA form, the CDR3 reads TGTGCCAGCAGCTCGGGGACGGCAGCTAACTATGGCTACACCTTC. Amino acid sequence: CASSSGTAANYGYTF.

The chain recombines TRBV6-1 with TRBJ1-1, with 8 bases lining up with TRBD1. Germline CDR1 reads MNHNS; CDR2 reads SASEGT. The trim removed 6 bases at V and 4 bases at J, leaving 7 bases unmatched. This CDR3 spans 14 amino acids. In nucleotides, the CDR3 is TGTGCCAGCAGCTCGGGACAGGAGGTCACTGAAGCTTTCTTT. The encoded protein is CASSSGQEVTEAFF.

The rearrangement links TRBV18 to TRBJ1-2; 10 bases are a match to TRBD1. The CDR3 is made up of 14 amino acids. V gave up 3 bases and J gave up 6 bases; unmatched junction bases: 4. Germline V lookup: CDR1 KGHSH, CDR2 LQKENI. The CDR3 bases are TGTGCCAGCTCACCCTGGGACAGGGGAGATGGCTACACCTTC. Translating gives CASSPWDRGDGYTF.

The chain employs TRBV14 and TRBJ2-1, with 11 bases matching TRBD2. Per the germline V gene, CDR1 is SGHDN and CDR2 is FVKESK. This CDR3 has 19 amino acids. Losses at the gene ends were 2 bases for V and 0 bases for J; bases not matched to a gene: 9. The DNA for the CDR3 is TGTGCCAGCAGCCAACAACCGGGACTAGCGGACACCTCCTACAATGAGCAGTTCTTC. Translation: CASSQQPGLADTSYNEQFF. Full variable domain (rest looked up from reference TRBV14 and TRBJ2-1): EAGVTQFPSHSVIEKGQTVTLRCDPISGHDNLYWYRRVMGKEIKFLLHFVKESKQDESGMPNNRFLAERTGGTYSTLKVQPAELEDSGVYFCASSQQPGLADTSYNEQFFGPGTRLTVL.

The chain joins TRBV28 to TRBJ1-2, with D hard to call. CDR1 and CDR2 from the germline V gene are MDHEN and SYDVKM. V was trimmed by 3 bases and J by 1 base, leaving 15 bases between them. The CDR3 has 16 residues. The CDR3 nucleotides are TGTGCCAGCAGTTTTGAGCCGCGGATATTTAACTATGGCTACACCTTC. Amino acids: CASSFEPRIFNYGYTF.